This T cell receptor (beta chain) derives from a study of T-cell reconstitution after alpha-beta-depleted transplantation in children. The CDR3 sequence is 18 residues long. Germline V gene sequence: CDR1 LGHDT, CDR2 YNNKEL (reference sequence). This clonotype has a single count. One junction end disagrees with the germline gene, perhaps due to a read error. Construction of the TCRbeta library involved unique molecular identifiers. MiXCR, run by TCRdb on the PCR reads, gives a single entry per CDR3 protein. The sample contains a few hundred thousand distinct CDR3 sequences, about a sixth of which appear only once.

The chain recombines TRBV3-1 with TRBJ2-1; the match to TRBD2 covers 13 bases. This TCR was sampled from a human donor who donated a stem cell graft to a child with acute lymphoblastic leukemia. Sequenced material: PBMCs from the stem cell graft donor, taken from the stem cell graft. CDR3 nucleotides: TGTGCCTGCAGCCAAGATCCTTGGACTAGCGGGAGTCTGGATGAGCAGTTCTTC. It specifies CACSQDPWTSGSLDEQFF.